A single sample is the source of the 25 T cell receptor beta chains below, sequenced in a study of shared clonotypes between healthy human individuals (dated by TCRdb to 2018 to 2020). The library was obtained by the immunoSEQ multiplex PCR assay. TCRdb obtained this table from immuneACCESS and retained in-frame rearrangements with V and J assigned. These tables miss some clones; where compared with another copy, unresolved V genes account for less than half of the shortfall, and the remainder is unexplained. This sample comprises roughly 500,000 clones, more than 75% of them detected only once. The ten largest clones capture about 13% of the sample. Sequenced input: PBMCs. The receptors were sampled from a woman aged 40-49 years in good health. Some clones in this sample may be carry-over from other donors' samples.

The DNA for the CDR3 is TGTGCCATCAGTGAAGCGGGACAGGGTGATTCTTTCTTT. Encoded protein: CAISEAGQGDSFF. J is TRBJ1-1 and V is TRBV10-3; 9 bases line up with TRBD1. The CDR3 has 13 residues. V lost 3 bases to trimming and J lost 12 bases; unmatched junction nucleotides: 8. CDR1 and CDR2 from the germline V gene are ENHRY and SYGVKD.

The chain joins TRBV7-2 to TRBJ1-3; D is uncertain. This CDR3 comprises 15 residues. V was trimmed by 5 bases and J by 0 bases, leaving 11 bases between them. The germline V gene encodes CDR1 SGHTA and CDR2 FQGNSA. This CDR3 is CASSPDWLSGNTIYF. Written as DNA, the CDR3 is TGTGCCAGCAGCCCGGACTGGCTCTCTGGAAACACCATATATTTT.

This clone was picked up one time. The J gene is TRBJ1-4, the V gene TRBV7-2; 10 bases match TRBD1. This CDR3 has 14 amino acids. J gave up 8 bases and V 5 bases, and 5 bases lay outside the gene matches. Germline assignment: CDR1 SGHTA and CDR2 FQGNSA. CDR3 residues: CASSQRQGAEKLFF. CDR3 DNA: TGTGCCAGCAGCCAAAGACAGGGGGCCGAAAAACTGTTTTTT.

Note on this clone: This CDR3 is also generated by other DNA sequences in the sample. This CDR3 is CASSLRPETQYF. The DNA for the CDR3 is TGTGCCAGCAGCTTGCGACCAGAGACCCAGTACTTC. V and J are TRBV5-6 and TRBJ2-5; D unresolved. The CDR3 runs 12 residues. Germline lookup yields CDR1 SGHDT and CDR2 YYEEEE. V was pared by 1 base and J by 4 bases, with 5 bases between.

V and J are TRBV7-2 and TRBJ2-7, with 10 bases matching TRBD2. The junction had 10 bases not matched to a gene; V was cut back by 5 bases and J by 6 bases. This CDR3 region has 15 residues. The germline gives CDR1 SGHTA, CDR2 FQGNSA. The CDR3 DNA is TGTGCCAGCAGCCATCCCGTGGGACTAGCGATCGAGCAGTACTTC. This translates into CASSHPVGLAIEQYF. Drawing the rest from reference TRBV7-2 and TRBJ2-7, the complete variable domain is GAGVSQSPSNKVTEKGKDVELRCDPISGHTALYWYRQSLGQGLEFLIYFQGNSAPDKSGLPSDRFSAERTGGSVSTLTIQRTQQEDSAVYLCASSHPVGLAIEQYFGPGTRLTVT.

The chain links TRBV15 to TRBJ2-3; D remains unclear. This CDR3 is 12 amino acids long. V was pared by 1 base and J by 11 bases, with 10 bases between. CDR1 LNHNV and CDR2 YYDKDF come from the germline V gene (reference sequence). The CDR3 nucleotides are TGTGCCACCAGCAGAGTCGATGGTAGGCAGTATTTT. It is translated as CATSRVDGRQYF.

V usage is TRBV7-2 and J usage is TRBJ2-6; D gene unclear. V was trimmed by 3 bases and J by 0 bases, leaving 12 bases between them. The germline CDR1 and CDR2 sequences are SGHTA and FQGNSA. This CDR3 has 17 amino acids. The CDR3 reads CASSLGSRSSGANVLTF. DNA for the CDR3: TGTGCCAGCAGCTTGGGGTCCAGGAGCTCTGGGGCCAACGTCCTGACTTTC. The entire variable domain, with the rest obtained from reference TRBV7-2 and TRBJ2-6, is as follows: GAGVSQSPSNKVTEKGKDVELRCDPISGHTALYWYRQSLGQGLEFLIYFQGNSAPDKSGLPSDRFSAERTGGSVSTLTIQRTQQEDSAVYLCASSLGSRSSGANVLTFGAGSRLTVL.

This clone is a singleton in its sample. The chain uses TRBV19 and TRBJ2-6, with D tentatively TRBD1 (5 bases). This CDR3 is 18 amino acids long. Germline-derived CDR1 and CDR2 are LNHDA and SQIVND (reference sequence). V lost 0 bases and J 0 bases, leaving 12 bases between the germline ends. The DNA for the CDR3 is TGTGCCAGTAGTATAGATCGGCAGGGTGCCTCTGGGGCCAACGTCCTGACTTTC. Translating gives CASSIDRQGASGANVLTF.

The chain links TRBV28 to TRBJ1-2; D not certain. The germline V gene encodes CDR1 MDHEN and CDR2 SYDVKM. Trimming removed 5 bases from V and 0 bases from J, with 16 bases in between. This CDR3 has 16 residues. CDR3 nucleotide sequence: TGTGCCAGCAGTCCACCGGACCTACTAGCTAACTATGGCTACACCTTC. Translated, it gives CASSPPDLLANYGYTF.

With respect to this clone: A read error may be the cause here, since a much bigger clone is one base away. The chain uses TRBV28 and TRBJ2-5; D possibly corresponds to TRBD1 (6 bases). V was pared by 4 bases and J by 0 bases, with 6 bases between. This CDR3 has 13 residues. Germline V lookup: CDR1 MDHEN, CDR2 SYDVKM. The CDR3 loop is CASSSGDQETQYF. The CDR3 bases are TGTGCCAGCAGTTCAGGGGACCAAGAGACCCAGTACTTC.

As to this clone: A read error is likely here: a far larger clone is one base away. V usage is TRBV2 and J usage is TRBJ2-1, with 7 bases matching TRBD2. Germline CDR1 reads SNHLY; CDR2 reads FYNNEI. This CDR3 is built from 14 residues. With V trimmed by 11 bases and J by 5 bases, 12 bases remained unmatched. In DNA, the CDR3 is TGTGCCGGCCGGGCGGGAGCCAGCCACAATGAGCAGTTCTTC. The encoded protein is CAGRAGASHNEQFF.

This clone occurred many times. The chain joins TRBV29-1 to TRBJ2-1; 10 positions match TRBD1. This CDR3 has 13 residues. The ends lost 4 bases at V and 10 bases at J; junction bases unmatched: 7. Germline-derived CDR1 and CDR2 are SQVTM and ANQGSEA. The CDR3 region has the DNA TGCAGCGTTGCCCCGGGACAGGGGAGAGAGCAGTTCTTC. It yields the protein CSVAPGQGREQFF.

The rearrangement links TRBV30 to TRBJ2-5, with D maybe TRBD1 (6 bases). Judging by the DNA end, TRBJ2-7 fits better; the J call may be wrong. The CDR3 sequence is 13 residues long. Germline V CDR1 and CDR2: GTSNPN, SVGIG (reference sequence). Here the CDR3 DNA reads TGTGCCTGGAGTGCCGGGACACAGTACGAGCAGTACTTC. Translating gives CAWSAGTQYEQYF.

The chain carries TRBV15 and TRBJ1-5; D is undetermined. V was trimmed by 0 bases and J by 6 bases, leaving 3 bases between them. Germline CDR1 is LNHNV and CDR2 is YYDKDF (reference sequence). The CDR3 contains 12 residues. CDR3: CATSRDFQPQHF. The CDR3 nucleotides are TGTGCCACCAGCAGAGATTTTCAGCCCCAGCATTTT.

This clone was seen at least ten times. This chain links TRBV6-1 with TRBJ1-5; tentatively, D is TRBD1 (5 bases). Germline-derived CDR1 and CDR2 are MNHNS and SASEGT. The CDR3 extends over 14 amino acids. Trimming took off 8 bases at V and 2 bases at J, with 13 bases between the two ends. The CDR3 spells CASWSGRGNQPQHF. CDR3 DNA sequence: TGTGCCAGCTGGTCGGGCAGGGGCAATCAGCCCCAGCATTTT.

The chain is built from TRBV2 and TRBJ2-7, with TRBD2 matching over 14 bases. The CDR3 length is 14 residues. The germline gives CDR1 SNHLY, CDR2 FYNNEI. Trimming removed 3 bases from V and 12 bases from J; junction bases left unmatched: 7. The CDR3 DNA reads as TGTGCCAGCAGTGAGGCGGGACTAGCGGGAGTAGGGTACTTC. Translation gives CASSEAGLAGVGYF.

V gene TRBV27 combines with J gene TRBJ2-3, with D perhaps assigned TRBD1 or TRBD2 (6 bases each). The CDR3 covers 16 residues. Germline loops: CDR1 MNHEY, CDR2 SMNVEV (reference sequence). V was shortened by 2 bases and J by 2 bases, with 14 bases between the two germline ends. The DNA of the CDR3 is TGTGCCAGCAGTTTAGGGGGGCGTCTGTTCACAGATACGCAGTATTTT. This sequence encodes CASSLGGRLFTDTQYF.

V is TRBV4-2 and J is TRBJ2-5; D may be TRBD1 (5 bases). CDR1 is LGHNA, CDR2 YNFKEQ, per germline. The V and J ends lost 0 bases and 1 base respectively, with 12 bases between them. The CDR3 consists of 16 residues. The CDR3 region is CASSQDGAGPQETQYF. CDR3 in DNA: TGTGCCAGCAGCCAAGATGGGGCAGGGCCCCAAGAGACCCAGTACTTC.

V usage is TRBV2 and J usage is TRBJ2-5; D remains unclear. The V end lost 6 bases, the J end lost 2 bases, and 16 bases lay between the germline ends. The CDR3 covers 15 residues. The germline V gene has CDR1 SNHLY and CDR2 FYNNEI. DNA of the CDR3: TGTGCCAGCAGCCCACGGGCAGTTACGCAAGAGACCCAGTACTTC. Translation gives CASSPRAVTQETQYF.

In its sample, this clone was seen a few times. This rearrangement joins TRBV2 to TRBJ1-2; 8 positions match TRBD1. The CDR3 length is 13 residues. The ends lost 6 bases at V and 7 bases at J; junction bases unmatched: 7. Looked up from germline, CDR1 is SNHLY and CDR2 is FYNNEI. The CDR3 is CASSLTGGGGYTF. The CDR3 nucleotides read TGTGCCAGCAGCTTAACAGGGGGAGGTGGCTACACCTTC. Based on the CDR3 plus reference TRBV2 and TRBJ1-2, the full variable domain is EPEVTQTPSHQVTQMGQEVILRCVPISNHLYFYWYRQILGQKVEFLVSFYNNEISEKSEIFDDQFSVERPDGSNFTLKIRSTKLEDSAMYFCASSLTGGGGYTFGSGTRLTVV.

This clone was detected only a few times. The chain's CDR3 is CAWSPEGVSSTDTQYF. In DNA form, the CDR3 reads TGTGCCTGGAGCCCCGAAGGGGTATCTAGCACAGATACGCAGTATTTT. The chain uses TRBV30 and TRBJ2-3, with a tentative D call TRBD1 (5 bases). The CDR3 sequence is 16 residues long. V lost 3 bases and J 0 bases, leaving 16 bases between the germline ends. Germline CDR1 and CDR2: GTSNPN and SVGIG (reference sequence). Combining the CDR3 with reference TRBV30 and TRBJ2-3 gives the whole variable domain SQTIHQWPATLVQPVGSPLSLECTVEGTSNPNLYWYRQAAGRGLQLLFYSVGIGQISSEVPQNLSASRPQDRQFILSSKKLLLSDSGFYLCAWSPEGVSSTDTQYFGPGTRLTVL.

This clone appeared a few times. The V and J genes are TRBV7-2 and TRBJ1-4; perhaps TRBD1 as D (6 bases). V was clipped by 7 bases and J by 9 bases, with 15 bases between them. CDR3 size: 13 residues. CDR1 and CDR2 from the germline V gene are SGHTA and FQGNSA. The chain's CDR3 is CASTTGGSKKLFF. Written as DNA, the CDR3 is TGTGCCAGCACAACCGGGGGCTCGAAAAAACTGTTTTTT.

The chain uses TRBV9 and TRBJ2-2; a possible D gene is TRBD1 (6 bases). Germline values: CDR1 SGDLS, CDR2 YYNGEE. V was trimmed by 0 bases and J by 3 bases, leaving 15 bases between them. This CDR3 is 17 amino acids long. The CDR3 sequence: CASSVAPLTGYTGELFF. The CDR3, as DNA: TGTGCCAGCAGCGTAGCGCCCCTTACAGGGTACACCGGGGAGCTGTTTTTT.

This chain joins TRBV19 and TRBJ1-5; D gene uncertain. The CDR3 consists of 13 residues. V lost 7 bases, J lost 6 bases, and 13 bases lay in between. Germline values: CDR1 LNHDA, CDR2 SQIVND (reference sequence). CDR3 coding DNA: TGTGCCAGTACCCCCGGAGGGAGTCAGCCCCAGCATTTT. This gives the protein CASTPGGSQPQHF.

The chain uses TRBV30 and TRBJ1-2; 7 bases map to TRBD1. The CDR3 loop spans 13 amino acids. Germline V gene data show CDR1 as GTSNPN and CDR2 as SVGIG (reference sequence). Trimming cost V 3 bases and J 2 bases; bases outside gene matches: 3. CDR3 region: CAWSGTANYGYTF. The CDR3 bases are TGTGCCTGGAGCGGGACAGCAAACTATGGCTACACCTTC.